Given below is one TCR beta chain in context. As processed by the authors: The assay estimated nucleated cells by amplifying reference gene primers. Sequenced by immunoSEQ multiplex PCR; TCRdb stores in-frame clones only, minus some. V and J calls plus clone size are reproduced from that table; the DNA served to infer D and trimming. This repertoire shows 270,000 or so clones, over 75% found once; its top ten account for around 7.8%. The data were taken from a study of blood T cell repertoires in COVID-19. Overall study: Material from acute and convalescent COVID-19 was sourced from the United States, Italy and Spain. Nucleic acid was either cDNA or gDNA, and it came from T cells, B-cell-depleted T cells, or PBMCs.

The V gene lost 5 bases and the J gene lost 2 bases, with 17 bases spanning the gap. The CDR3 consists of 16 residues. In germline, CDR1 is SGHVS, CDR2 FQNEAQ. The chain combines TRBV7-8 with TRBJ2-3, with D perhaps TRBD2 (6 bases). The sequencing input was peripheral blood. This TCR was sampled from a human donor in a cohort sampled during active COVID-19. In DNA form, the CDR3 reads TGTGCCAGCAGCGGGCGGCGGGGTCAGAACACAGATACGCAGTATTTT. Protein product: CASSGRRGQNTDTQYF.